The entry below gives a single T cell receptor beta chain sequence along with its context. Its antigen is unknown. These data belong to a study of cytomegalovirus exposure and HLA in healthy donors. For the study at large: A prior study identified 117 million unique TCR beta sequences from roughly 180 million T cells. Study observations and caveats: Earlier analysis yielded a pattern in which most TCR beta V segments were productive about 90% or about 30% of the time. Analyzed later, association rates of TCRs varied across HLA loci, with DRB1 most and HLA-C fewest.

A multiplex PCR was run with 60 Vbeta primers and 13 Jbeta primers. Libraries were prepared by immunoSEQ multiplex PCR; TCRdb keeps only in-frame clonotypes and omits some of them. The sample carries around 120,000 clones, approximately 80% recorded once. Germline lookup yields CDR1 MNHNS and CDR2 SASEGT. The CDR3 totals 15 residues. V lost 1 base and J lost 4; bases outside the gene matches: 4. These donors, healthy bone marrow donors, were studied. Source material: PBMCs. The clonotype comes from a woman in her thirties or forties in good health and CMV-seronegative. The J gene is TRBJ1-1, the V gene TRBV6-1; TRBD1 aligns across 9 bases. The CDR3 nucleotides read TGTGCCAGCAGTGAAGTGGTGACAGGGGGCACTGAAGCTTTCTTT. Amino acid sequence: CASSEVVTGGTEAFF.